This TCR beta chain was retrieved from a study of blood T cell repertoires in COVID-19. The protocol was immunoSEQ multiplex PCR, while the TCRdb copy is restricted to in-frame clones and leaves out a portion. The top ten hold 35% to 40% of the sample, which has some 150,000 clones, 80% to 85% seen once. V shed 5 bases and J shed 4 bases, with 20 bases lying between them. The germline V gene encodes CDR1 MNHEY and CDR2 SMNVEV (reference sequence). The CDR3 is 16 amino acids. The sample comprised peripheral blood. This clonotype originated in a human donor in a cohort sampled during active COVID-19. V is TRBV27 and J is TRBJ1-1, with a weak D call TRBD1 (5 bases). As DNA, the CDR3 is TGTGCCAGCAGTCACCTCTCTCGTGGGGGGACCACTGAAGCTTTCTTT. Protein product: CASSHLSRGGTTEAFF.